The clone carrying this T cell receptor beta chain was counted only a few times. Its matching antigen is unknown. This CDR3 is built from 16 residues. V was clipped by 3 bases and J by 4 bases; unmatched bases: 5. The germline V gene has CDR1 KGHDR and CDR2 SFDVKD. The source of the sample is a study of blood T cells in healthy people across ages. Study-level points and caveats: TCR beta diversity per million T cells fell roughly linearly with age.

A J-beta primer mix and a sample-barcoded 5' primer were used in a second PCR of about 6 to 12 cycles. One entry per CDR3 protein results from TCRdb running MiXCR on the 5' RACE reads. This sample carries 1.5 million to 2 million distinct CDR3 sequences, roughly 27% of them seen once, and the ten largest clones take 7.7%. This TCR came from a young woman in good health. Sequenced sample: blood. This chain links TRBV24-1 with TRBJ2-1; 10 nucleotides agree with TRBD2. CDR3 nucleotides: TGTGCCACCAGTGATCCCAGCGGGGGGGCTTACAATGAGCAGTTCTTC. Protein sequence: CATSDPSGGAYNEQFF.